These 10 T cell receptor beta chains came from one sample sequenced in a study of PD-1 blockade in classical Hodgkin lymphoma (TCRdb year 2020). Library construction relied on the immunoSEQ multiplex PCR assay. TCRdb carries this immuneACCESS record with in-frame sequences only. Its versions omit some clonotypes, under half of them owing to an unresolved V gene in the studies checked, with the rest unexplained. Counted in this sample were 10,000 to 15,000 clones; 84% of them appeared once. Clones ranked in the top ten supply about 26% of the sample. This specimen's time point label, interpreted: cycle 1 day 1 (C1D1), immediately before nivolumab initiation. All trial patients had relapsed after autologous stem cell transplantation, with cohorts A, B and C differing in prior brentuximab vedotin exposure. The material was peripheral blood mononuclear cells (PBMCs), obtained at baseline. These receptors were obtained from a human donor with classical Hodgkin lymphoma.

The rearrangement links TRBV11-2 to TRBJ2-2, with D unresolved. V was clipped by 7 bases and J by 9 bases, with 9 bases between them. The germline V gene encodes CDR1 SGHAT and CDR2 FQNNGV. CDR3 length: 11 amino acids. CDR3: CASTSGRELFF. The CDR3 region has the DNA TGTGCCAGCACCTCCGGGCGGGAGCTGTTTTTT. The full variable domain, with the rest looked up from reference TRBV11-2 and TRBJ2-2, is EAGVAQSPRYKIIEKRQSVAFWCNPISGHATLYWYQQILGQGPKLLIQFQNNGVVDDSQLPKDRFSAERLKGVDSTLKIQPAKLEDSAVYLCASTSGRELFFGEGSRLTVL.

CDR3 in amino acids: CASSLGDNSPLHF. CDR3 in DNA: TGCGCCAGCAGCTTGGGCGACAATTCACCCCTCCACTTT. The rearrangement links TRBV5-1 to TRBJ1-6; D is unresolved. The ends were cut back, 0 bases at V and 7 bases at J, with 5 bases in the middle. CDR3 length: 13 amino acids. Germline lookup yields CDR1 SGHRS and CDR2 YFSETQ.

The genes are TRBV5-1 and TRBJ2-1; possibly TRBD1 for D (6 bases). This CDR3 is 13 amino acids long. Germline assignment: CDR1 SGHRS and CDR2 YFSETQ. Trimming removed 4 bases at V and 8 bases at J, with 13 bases between. The CDR3 region has the DNA TGCGCCAGCAGCCCGGGACATCTGGATGAGCAGTTCTTC. This encodes CASSPGHLDEQFF.

The V call is TRBV20-1, the J call TRBJ1-2; TRBD1 is a possible D gene (6 bases). CDR3 length equals 11 residues. V gave up 6 bases and J gave up 6 bases, with 11 bases separating them. The germline gives CDR1 DFQATT, CDR2 SNEGSKA (reference sequence). The CDR3 spells CSARWGHGYTF. As DNA, the CDR3 is TGCAGTGCCCGCTGGGGGCATGGCTACACCTTC.

This chain uses TRBV11-3 with TRBJ1-1; D ambiguous. V lost 5 bases, J lost 1 base, and 8 bases lay in between. The length of the CDR3 is 13 residues. Germline values: CDR1 SGHNT, CDR2 YENEEA. The CDR3 DNA reads TGTGCCAGCAGCCCCCTCCGGAACACTGAAGCTTTCTTT. This translates into CASSPLRNTEAFF.

The chain uses TRBV10-2 and TRBJ2-5, with D perhaps assigned TRBD1 or TRBD2 (5 bases each). This CDR3 has 13 residues. Germline CDR1 WSHSY, CDR2 SAAADI. V lost 0 bases to trimming and J lost 11 bases, with 13 bases between them. This chain's CDR3 is CASSESGRRRQYF. CDR3 coding DNA: TGCGCCAGCAGTGAGTCGGGACGACGACGGCAGTACTTC.

V gene TRBV11-3 combines with J gene TRBJ1-1; D perhaps matches TRBD1 (5 bases). The CDR3 spans 13 residues. The V end lost 3 bases, the J end lost 12 bases, and 17 bases lay between the germline ends. The germline V gene has CDR1 SGHNT and CDR2 YENEEA. The CDR3 DNA sequence: TGTGCCAGCAGCTTGGGTAGGGGTAGGGGAACTTTCTTT. Protein sequence: CASSLGRGRGTFF.

The sample holds one count of this clone. J is TRBJ2-7 and V is TRBV15; D not certain. This CDR3 has 14 residues. The germline V gene encodes CDR1 LNHNV and CDR2 YYDKDF (reference sequence). V lost 0 bases to trimming and J lost 2 bases, with 8 bases between them. Written as DNA, the CDR3 is TGTGCCACCAGCAGAGACAGGAAGGCCTACGAGCAGTACTTC. It is translated as CATSRDRKAYEQYF.

The rearrangement uses TRBV30 and TRBJ2-5; the match to TRBD2 covers 12 bases. J gave up 5 bases and V 2 bases, and 3 bases lay outside the gene matches. Looked up from germline, CDR1 is GTSNPN and CDR2 is SVGIG (reference sequence). The CDR3 consists of 14 residues. In DNA, the CDR3 is TGTGCCTGGAGTCGGACTAGCGGGAAGGAGACCCAGTACTTC. As protein: CAWSRTSGKETQYF.

J is TRBJ2-5 and V is TRBV6-1; 8 bases are a match to TRBD1. CDR1 and CDR2 (germline): MNHNS, SASEGT. The CDR3 is made up of 18 amino acids. V dropped 4 bases and J dropped 2; count of bases not matched to a gene: 15. The CDR3 protein is CASSVKGGWDRYQETQYF. DNA of the CDR3: TGTGCCAGCAGTGTAAAAGGGGGCTGGGACAGGTATCAAGAGACCCAGTACTTC.